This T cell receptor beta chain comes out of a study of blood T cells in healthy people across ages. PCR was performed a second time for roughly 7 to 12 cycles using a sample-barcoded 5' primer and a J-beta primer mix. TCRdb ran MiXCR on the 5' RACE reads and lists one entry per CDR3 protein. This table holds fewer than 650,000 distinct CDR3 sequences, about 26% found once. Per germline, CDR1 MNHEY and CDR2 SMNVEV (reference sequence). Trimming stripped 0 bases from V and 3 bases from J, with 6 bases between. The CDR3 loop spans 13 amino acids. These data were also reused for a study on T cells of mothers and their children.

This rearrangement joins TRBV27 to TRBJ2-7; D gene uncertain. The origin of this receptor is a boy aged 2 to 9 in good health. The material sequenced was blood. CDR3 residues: CASSLSDGYEQYF. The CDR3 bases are TGTGCCAGCAGTTTATCCGACGGCTACGAGCAGTACTTC.